These 20 T cell receptor beta chains came from one sample sequenced in a study of blood T cell repertoires in COVID-19. Only in-frame clones appear in the TCRdb table, and some are missing; sequencing was by immunoSEQ multiplex PCR. Of some 220,000 clones in the sample, roughly 80% were seen once. Sequenced: peripheral blood. The receptors originated from an older woman with acute or convalescent COVID-19.

This chain links TRBV19 with TRBJ1-5; D may be TRBD1 (5 bases). Trimming cost V 6 bases and J 2 bases, with 5 bases left between them. The CDR3 covers 12 residues. Per the germline V gene, CDR1 is LNHDA and CDR2 is SQIVND (reference sequence). CDR3 in amino acids: CASSRGNQPQHF. CDR3 nucleotide sequence: TGTGCCAGTAGCAGGGGCAATCAGCCCCAGCATTTT.

The chain recombines TRBV11-2 with TRBJ2-2, with 7 bases fitting TRBD2. V dropped 3 bases and J dropped 6; count of bases not matched to a gene: 4. Germline assignment: CDR1 SGHAT and CDR2 FQNNGV. The CDR3 is 14 residues long. CDR3 bases: TGTGCCAGCAGCTTCGGACTAGTCCCCGGGGAGCTGTTTTTT. This sequence encodes CASSFGLVPGELFF.

CDR3 DNA sequence: TGTGCCAGCAGCCGCTCCTGGCCAATATCCGGCTACACCTTC. This codes for CASSRSWPISGYTF. The chain joins TRBV7-8 to TRBJ1-2; no firm D call. Trimming removed 5 bases from V and 8 bases from J, with 18 bases in between. CDR1 is SGHVS and CDR2 is FQNEAQ in the germline V gene. This CDR3 has 14 residues.

The J gene is TRBJ2-5, the V gene TRBV5-1; the D gene is possibly TRBD1 (6 bases). Germline loops: CDR1 SGHRS, CDR2 YFSETQ. V shed 1 base and J shed 5 bases, with 15 bases lying between them. This CDR3 has 15 residues. In DNA form, the CDR3 reads TGCGCCAGCAGCTTGATCGCGGAGAGGGGGGAGACCCAGTACTTC. This sequence encodes CASSLIAERGETQYF.

V and J are TRBV24-1 and TRBJ1-2; 7 bases fit TRBD1. CDR1 KGHDR and CDR2 SFDVKD come from the germline V gene. With 6 bases clipped from V and 8 bases from J, the junction kept 11 bases outside the gene matches. The CDR3 has 14 residues. The CDR3 DNA is TGTGCCACCAGTAAGTCCGACAGGGCAGGAGGCTACACCTTC. This encodes CATSKSDRAGGYTF.

This CDR3 reads CASSQGLEGSNQPQHF. The CDR3 DNA is TGCGCCAGCAGCCAAGGCTTGGAGGGCAGCAATCAGCCCCAGCATTTT. This chain links TRBV4-1 with TRBJ1-5; unclear D gene. CDR3 length equals 16 residues. Deletions cut 1 base from V and 1 base from J, with 11 bases between. Germline loops: CDR1 MGHRA, CDR2 YSYEKL.

The chain employs TRBV19 and TRBJ1-2; 7 bases align to TRBD1. The CDR3 sequence is 13 residues long. Germline-derived CDR1 and CDR2 are LNHDA and SQIVND (reference sequence). V was pared by 7 bases and J by 6 bases, with 8 bases of the junction left unmatched. CDR3 nucleotides: TGTGCCAGTATAGAGGGGGCGTCCGATGGCTACACCTTC. Protein sequence: CASIEGASDGYTF.

The CDR3 DNA is TGCGCCAGCAGCTTCGGGGGGAACCAAGAGACCCAGTACTTC. The encoded protein is CASSFGGNQETQYF. The chain couples TRBV5-1 to TRBJ2-5; 7 nucleotides align to TRBD2. The CDR3 length is 14 residues. Germline CDR1 reads SGHRS; CDR2 reads YFSETQ. The J segment lost 0 bases and the V segment lost 2 bases, leaving 1 base of the junction unmatched.

The chain joins TRBV18 to TRBJ2-1, with D unclear. V dropped 4 bases and J dropped 7 bases, with 5 bases sitting between them. The CDR3 runs 11 residues. Germline-derived CDR1 and CDR2 are KGHSH and LQKENI. The CDR3 spells CASSLENEQFF. The DNA of the CDR3 is TGTGCCAGCTCACTAGAAAATGAGCAGTTCTTC.

The chain has TRBV5-6 and TRBJ2-3; 8 positions agree with TRBD1. Germline CDR1 reads SGHDT; CDR2 reads YYEEEE. Losses at the gene ends were 3 bases for V and 2 bases for J; bases not matched to a gene: 5. This CDR3 is built from 15 residues. CDR3 sequence reads: CASSSRGQATDTQYF. The CDR3, as DNA: TGTGCCAGCAGCTCTAGGGGACAGGCCACAGATACGCAGTATTTT.

This clone was found a few times. V usage is TRBV4-1 and J usage is TRBJ1-6, with 8 bases matching TRBD1. Unmatched junction bases numbered 11, after V lost 0 bases and J lost 10 bases. The CDR3 consists of 17 residues. Germline CDR1 reads MGHRA; CDR2 reads YSYEKL. The CDR3 protein is CASSQELRVQGASPLHF. The CDR3 DNA reads TGCGCCAGCAGCCAAGAATTACGTGTGCAGGGGGCCTCACCCCTCCACTTT.

The J gene is TRBJ2-3, the V gene TRBV27, with TRBD2 as a possible D gene (6 bases). Trimming shortened V by 5 bases and J by 7 bases, and 10 bases separated the two germline ends. Germline values: CDR1 MNHEY, CDR2 SMNVEV (reference sequence). The CDR3 spans 12 residues. The CDR3 is CASSRGSYTQYF. The CDR3 bases are TGTGCCAGCAGTCGGGGGTCCTATACGCAGTATTTT.

The chain has TRBV4-1 and TRBJ2-3; 14 bases match TRBD2. The CDR3 totals 16 residues. Germline lookup yields CDR1 MGHRA and CDR2 YSYEKL. V lost 0 bases and J lost 7; bases outside the gene matches: 3. The CDR3 region is CASSQETSGGANTQYF. Written as DNA, the CDR3 is TGCGCCAGCAGCCAAGAGACTAGCGGGGGGGCGAATACGCAGTATTTT.

The rearrangement uses TRBV10-3 and TRBJ1-1, with 10 bases that match TRBD1. Germline CDR1 reads ENHRY; CDR2 reads SYGVKD. The CDR3 runs 13 residues. V shed 6 bases and J 7 bases; nucleotides not matched to a gene: 5. CDR3: CAIRTGGESEAFF. The CDR3 DNA sequence: TGTGCCATCAGGACAGGGGGCGAAAGTGAAGCTTTCTTT.

The V and J genes are TRBV24-1 and TRBJ2-2, with a possible D match to TRBD2 (6 bases). Per the germline V gene, CDR1 is KGHDR and CDR2 is SFDVKD. The germline V and J ends were trimmed by 5 bases and 6 bases, with 30 bases remaining between them. CDR3 length: 20 residues. The CDR3 nucleotides are TGTGCCACCAGTGCCGGTCTTGGGCGGGGAGAGGGAAGTTATGCCGGGGAGCTGTTTTTT. The encoded protein is CATSAGLGRGEGSYAGELFF.

This clone occurred a few times. The rearrangement links TRBV5-1 to TRBJ2-3, with TRBD1 identical over 11 bases. The J segment lost 7 bases and the V segment lost 0 bases, leaving 10 bases of the junction unmatched. The length of the CDR3 is 17 residues. Germline lookup yields CDR1 SGHRS and CDR2 YFSETQ. The CDR3 spells CASSLASRTGGSHTQYF. In DNA form, the CDR3 reads TGCGCCAGCAGCTTGGCCTCTAGGACAGGGGGCAGTCATACGCAGTATTTT.

The chain combines TRBV19 with TRBJ1-1; D gene uncertain. The V gene's germline CDR1 is LNHDA and CDR2 SQIVND (reference sequence). The CDR3 is made up of 13 amino acids. V lost 0 bases and J 1 base, leaving 3 bases between the germline ends. The CDR3 protein is CASSIERNTEAFF. The CDR3 nucleotides are TGTGCCAGTAGTATAGAGAGGAACACTGAAGCTTTCTTT.

This sequence joins TRBV5-4 and TRBJ1-3; D is perhaps TRBD1 (6 bases). The germline V gene has CDR1 SGHNT and CDR2 YYREEE (reference sequence). CDR3 size: 18 residues. Trimming cost V 4 bases and J 1 base, with 21 bases left between them. CDR3 region: CASSRGVGAPQSGNTIYF. In DNA, the CDR3 is TGTGCCAGCAGCCGGGGGGTGGGGGCCCCTCAATCTGGAAACACCATATATTTT.

The chain combines TRBV6-5 with TRBJ2-2; tentative D call: TRBD2 (7 bases). Germline V gives CDR1 MNHEY, CDR2 SVGAGI. The CDR3 extends over 15 amino acids. Trimming removed 2 bases at V and 7 bases at J, with 14 bases between. The CDR3 DNA follows: TGTGCCAGCAGTTACGTCGGGGGGCAGAGCGGGGAGCTGTTTTTT. Translating it yields CASSYVGGQSGELFF.

The chain combines TRBV7-9 with TRBJ2-2; tentatively, D is TRBD2 (5 bases). Per the germline V gene, CDR1 is SEHNR and CDR2 is FQNEAQ (reference sequence). This CDR3 region has 14 residues. The germline V and J ends were trimmed by 1 base and 6 bases, with 9 bases remaining between them. The CDR3 here is CASSLVRVSGELFF. The CDR3 DNA reads TGTGCCAGCAGCTTAGTGCGGGTATCCGGGGAGCTGTTTTTT.